This entry lists 31 T cell receptor beta chains sequenced from one sample in a study of OX40 agonist ivuxolimab in advanced cancers. Sequencing used immunoSEQ multiplex PCR; TCRdb keeps in-frame clones, though not all of them. The sample has around 12,000 clones; around 80% are singletons. Sequencing used CD4+ or CD8+ T cells sorted from blood, obtained in a trial of the OX40 agonist ivuxolimab. These receptors all stem from an adult with an advanced solid tumor such as melanoma, head and neck, liver or kidney cancer.

J is TRBJ1-2 and V is TRBV6-1; no clear D gene. Germline V gene lookup returns CDR1 MNHNS and CDR2 SASEGT. The CDR3 loop spans 13 amino acids. V gave up 6 bases and J gave up 4 bases, with 12 bases separating them. The CDR3 is CASSLRWTYGYTF. DNA for the CDR3: TGTGCCAGCAGCCTACGGTGGACCTATGGCTACACCTTC.

The rearrangement joins TRBV6-6 to TRBJ2-7; D gene ambiguous. The germline CDR1 and CDR2 sequences are MNHNY and SVGAGI (reference sequence). This CDR3 region has 15 residues. V lost 4 bases to trimming and J lost 3 bases, with 16 bases between them. The CDR3 reads CASSWQAPNHYEQYF. As DNA, the CDR3 is TGTGCCAGCAGTTGGCAGGCTCCTAACCACTACGAGCAGTACTTC.

The chain combines TRBV28 with TRBJ2-1; 8 bases are a match to TRBD1. The CDR3 consists of 14 residues. Trimming at V came to 8 bases and at J to 4 bases, leaving 7 bases not matched to a gene. Germline CDR1 and CDR2: MDHEN and SYDVKM. The CDR3 protein is CASSDRGGYNEQFF. As DNA, the CDR3 is TGTGCCAGCTCCGACAGGGGAGGATACAATGAGCAGTTCTTC.

This chain connects TRBV28 to TRBJ1-5; the D gene is possibly TRBD1 (5 bases). The V end was cut by 5 bases, the J end by 0 bases, with 8 bases between. CDR1 is MDHEN, CDR2 SYDVKM, per germline. CDR3 length: 14 amino acids. The CDR3 loop reads CASSPRVSNQPQHF. CDR3 nucleotides: TGTGCCAGCAGTCCCAGGGTTAGCAATCAGCCCCAGCATTTT.

V is TRBV9 and J is TRBJ2-1; 9 nucleotides align to TRBD2. With 0 bases clipped from V and 4 bases from J, the junction kept 8 bases outside the gene matches. CDR3 length: 17 amino acids. Germline CDR1 and CDR2: SGDLS and YYNGEE. For the CDR3, the DNA is TGTGCCAGCAGCGTAGAGGGAGCGGCGGGAGGGTACAATGAGCAGTTCTTC. It encodes CASSVEGAAGGYNEQFF.

This clone is a singleton in its sample. The J gene is TRBJ2-5, the V gene TRBV11-3; D might be TRBD2 (6 bases). CDR1 is SGHNT, CDR2 YENEEA, per germline. Trimming stripped 0 bases from V and 0 bases from J, with 23 bases between. CDR3 length: 20 amino acids. For the CDR3, the DNA is TGTGCCAGCAGCTTAGAGATCGGGCGGGGATCAGCGGTGTACCAAGAGACCCAGTACTTC. Its translation: CASSLEIGRGSAVYQETQYF.

This clone is medium-sized (0.01 to 0.1%). The chain employs TRBV6-1 and TRBJ1-1; D gene unclear. V lost 2 bases and J lost 0, with 7 bases in between. CDR3 length: 14 residues. Germline lookup yields CDR1 MNHNS and CDR2 SASEGT. CDR3 bases: TGTGCCAGCAGTGAATGGGAAATGAACACTGAAGCTTTCTTT. Residues: CASSEWEMNTEAFF.

The chain joins TRBV9 to TRBJ2-7, with TRBD2 matching over 10 bases. Trimming at V came to 0 bases and at J to 6 bases, leaving 3 bases not matched to a gene. CDR3 length equals 14 residues. CDR1 and CDR2 from the germline V gene are SGDLS and YYNGEE. CDR3 bases: TGTGCCAGCAGCGTAGACAGCGGGAGGGGCGAGCAGTACTTC. Translating it yields CASSVDSGRGEQYF.

The genes are TRBV7-9 and TRBJ2-3, with 8 bases fitting TRBD2. V shed 6 bases and J 2 bases; nucleotides not matched to a gene: 7. This CDR3 is built from 15 residues. Germline CDR1 and CDR2: SEHNR and FQNEAQ (reference sequence). The CDR3 DNA reads TGTGCCAGCAGTCGTAGCGGGGACCCCACAGATACGCAGTATTTT. Its translation is CASSRSGDPTDTQYF. The complete variable domain, with remaining parts taken from reference TRBV7-9 and TRBJ2-3, reads DTGVSQNPRHKITKRGQNVTFRCDPISEHNRLYWYRQTLGQGPEFLTYFQNEAQLEKSRLLSDRFSAERPKGSFSTLEIQRTEQGDSAMYLCASSRSGDPTDTQYFGPGTRLTVL.

V gene TRBV5-4 combines with J gene TRBJ2-2; unclear D gene. Germline CDR1 reads SGHNT; CDR2 reads YYREEE (reference sequence). This CDR3 contains 13 residues. V lost 2 bases and J 6 bases, leaving 8 bases between the germline ends. CDR3 DNA: TGTGCCAGCAGCTTTGCAGAGGCCGGGGAGCTGTTTTTT. Translation: CASSFAEAGELFF.

The chain recombines TRBV27 with TRBJ2-1, with TRBD2 matching over 10 bases. The CDR3 contains 14 residues. CDR1 is MNHEY and CDR2 is SMNVEV in the germline V gene (reference sequence). The V gene end was trimmed by 6 bases and the J gene end by 5 bases; junction bases not matched to a gene: 4. The CDR3: CASSHGTSDNEQFF. CDR3 coding DNA: TGTGCCAGCAGCCACGGGACTAGCGACAATGAGCAGTTCTTC.

The rearrangement links TRBV4-1 to TRBJ2-3, with TRBD2 identical over 9 bases. The germline V gene encodes CDR1 MGHRA and CDR2 YSYEKL. The ends lost 10 bases at V and 2 bases at J; junction bases unmatched: 7. The CDR3 covers 14 residues. CDR3 loop: CATRLAEITDTQYF. The DNA for the CDR3 is TGCGCCACCCGACTAGCGGAGATCACAGATACGCAGTATTTT.

This clone was picked up a small number of times. The rearrangement joins TRBV28 to TRBJ2-3, with TRBD1 matching 12 bases. Germline CDR1 MDHEN, CDR2 SYDVKM. The CDR3 has 20 residues. The junction had 13 bases not matched to a gene; V was cut back by 2 bases and J by 1 base. The CDR3 region is CASSLPPPGQGAFGTDTQYF. CDR3 nucleotide sequence: TGTGCCAGCAGTTTACCTCCCCCGGGACAGGGGGCGTTTGGCACAGATACGCAGTATTTT.

This chain connects TRBV19 to TRBJ2-1; 9 nucleotides match TRBD2. The germline V gene encodes CDR1 LNHDA and CDR2 SQIVND (reference sequence). V was clipped by 0 bases and J by 3 bases; unmatched bases: 6. The CDR3 totals 17 residues. CDR3 sequence reads: CASSIDQASGVYNEQFF. DNA of the CDR3: TGTGCCAGTAGTATAGATCAAGCTAGCGGGGTCTACAATGAGCAGTTCTTC.

This clone was picked up one time. V gene TRBV10-2 combines with J gene TRBJ2-1; D tentatively fits TRBD1 or TRBD2 (6 bases each). Germline CDR1 is WSHSY and CDR2 is SAAADI. The V end lost 2 bases, the J end lost 6 bases, and 14 bases lay between the germline ends. CDR3 size: 15 residues. This CDR3 reads CASSEGGGSVNEQFF. CDR3 coding DNA: TGCGCCAGCAGTGAGGGAGGGGGGAGTGTCAATGAGCAGTTCTTC.

With regard to this clone: This clone may be a read error of a much larger clone one base away. The CDR3 DNA sequence: TGTGCCAGCAGCTTGGCAGGGAATGGCTACACCTTC. This sequence encodes CASSLAGNGYTF. V and J are TRBV5-6 and TRBJ1-2; possible D gene TRBD1, 5 bases. The CDR3 runs 12 residues. CDR1 SGHDT and CDR2 YYEEEE come from the germline V gene. The V end lost 0 bases, the J end lost 6 bases, and 6 bases lay between the germline ends. The full variable domain, in which reference TRBV5-6 and TRBJ1-2 provide the parts outside the CDR3, is DAGVTQSPTHLIKTRGQQVTLRCSPKSGHDTVSWYQQALGQGPQFIFQYYEEEERQRGNFPDRFSGHQFPNYSSELNVNALLLGDSALYLCASSLAGNGYTFGSGTRLTVV.

This chain joins TRBV18 and TRBJ2-1; maybe TRBD1 (6 bases). There are 14 residues in the CDR3. CDR1 is KGHSH, CDR2 LQKENI, per germline. Between the trimmed V and J ends, which lost 4 bases and 8 bases, there was a span of 15 bases. CDR3 amino acids: CASSLPGQRHEQFF. CDR3 DNA sequence: TGTGCCAGCTCACTTCCCGGACAGAGACATGAGCAGTTCTTC. Variable domain in full (rest from reference TRBV18 and TRBJ2-1): NAGVMQNPRHLVRRRGQEARLRCSPMKGHSHVYWYRQLPEEGLKFMVYLQKENIIDESGMPKERFSAEFPKEGPSILRIQQVVRGDSAAYFCASSLPGQRHEQFFGPGTRLTVL.

The V gene is TRBV28, the J gene TRBJ2-5; D assignment may be TRBD1 or TRBD2 (5 bases each). Per germline, CDR1 MDHEN and CDR2 SYDVKM. This CDR3 is built from 15 residues. Trimming left V 2 bases short and J 5 bases short, with 15 bases between. DNA of the CDR3: TGTGCCAGCAGTTTACAGACAGAGACGGGGGAGACCCAGTACTTC. It specifies CASSLQTETGETQYF.

This clone has more than one count but fewer than ten. The chain uses TRBV10-2 and TRBJ2-2, with D perhaps matching TRBD2 (5 bases). The CDR3 consists of 14 residues. Germline V gene lookup returns CDR1 WSHSY and CDR2 SAAADI. The V and J ends lost 6 bases and 2 bases respectively, with 10 bases between them. The CDR3 region is CASRIASNTGELFF. The CDR3 DNA reads as TGCGCCAGCAGAATAGCGTCTAACACCGGGGAGCTGTTTTTT.

V usage is TRBV12-5 and J usage is TRBJ2-3, with 9 bases lining up with TRBD1. This CDR3 contains 16 residues. Germline CDR1 LGHNT, CDR2 FRNRAP. With V trimmed by 0 bases and J by 6 bases, 7 bases remained unmatched. As DNA, the CDR3 is TGTGCTAGTGGTTTGGTAGTTGGGACAGGGCCGGATACGCAGTATTTT. It codes for CASGLVVGTGPDTQYF.

This clone is classed as medium-sized. The chain recombines TRBV2 with TRBJ2-7; TRBD2 aligns across 10 bases. With 7 bases clipped from V and 0 bases from J, the junction kept 15 bases outside the gene matches. The germline gives CDR1 SNHLY, CDR2 FYNNEI. The CDR3 has 18 residues. This CDR3 reads CASNGGTSGIRSSYEQYF. In nucleotides, the CDR3 is TGTGCCAGCAATGGGGGAACTAGCGGGATAAGGAGCTCCTACGAGCAGTACTTC.

This CDR3 reads CASSWRQGSHQPQHF. The CDR3 DNA reads as TGTGCCAGCAGTTGGCGGCAGGGGAGTCATCAGCCCCAGCATTTT. This rearrangement joins TRBV27 to TRBJ1-5; D is perhaps TRBD1 (6 bases). This CDR3 is built from 15 residues. The V gene lost 4 bases and the J gene lost 5 bases, with 15 bases spanning the gap. CDR1 is MNHEY, CDR2 SMNVEV, per germline (reference sequence).

V is TRBV11-2 and J is TRBJ1-4; TRBD1 aligns across 7 bases. This CDR3 has 15 residues. Trimming took 0 bases from V and 6 from J; bases not matched to a gene: 4. CDR1 SGHAT and CDR2 FQNNGV come from the germline V gene. The CDR3 region is CASSLEAGGDEKLFF. In nucleotides, the CDR3 is TGTGCCAGCAGCTTAGAGGCAGGGGGAGATGAAAAACTGTTTTTT.

The gene calls are TRBV7-9 and TRBJ2-1, with D uncertain. Germline V gene lookup returns CDR1 SEHNR and CDR2 FQNEAQ (reference sequence). V dropped 1 base and J dropped 15 bases, with 13 bases sitting between them. The CDR3 contains 12 residues. The chain's CDR3 is CASSLGFGEPFF. CDR3 nucleotide sequence: TGTGCCAGCAGCTTAGGATTTGGGGAACCGTTCTTC. Supplemented by reference TRBV7-9 and TRBJ2-1, the full variable domain reads DTGVSQNPRHKITKRGQNVTFRCDPISEHNRLYWYRQTLGQGPEFLTYFQNEAQLEKSRLLSDRFSAERPKGSFSTLEIQRTEQGDSAMYLCASSLGFGEPFFGPGTRLTVL.

The CDR3 DNA sequence: TGTGCCAGCAGCTACGGGGGAGCCGAAGCTTTCTTT. Its translation is CASSYGGAEAFF. The V call is TRBV7-8, the J call TRBJ1-1; D perhaps matches TRBD1 (5 bases). Germline V gene data show CDR1 as SGHVS and CDR2 as FQNEAQ. V was pared by 4 bases and J by 8 bases, with 11 bases between. The CDR3 consists of 12 residues.

The chain carries TRBV27 and TRBJ2-5; TRBD1 matches 10 bases. The tail of the sequence fits TRBJ2-7 better, so the J call may be wrong. This CDR3 spans 14 amino acids. Germline V gene lookup returns CDR1 MNHEY and CDR2 SMNVEV (reference sequence). CDR3 bases: TGTGCCAGCAGTCCCGGGACAGGGGTCTACGAGCAGTACTTC. This codes for CASSPGTGVYEQYF.

V usage is TRBV4-2 and J usage is TRBJ2-5, with 8 bases aligning to TRBD2. V dropped 5 bases and J dropped 0; count of bases not matched to a gene: 8. The CDR3 has 16 residues. The germline V gene has CDR1 LGHNA and CDR2 YNFKEQ. For the CDR3, the DNA is TGTGCCAGCAGCTTGGAGGTAGCGGGGTACCAAGAGACCCAGTACTTC. Translated, it gives CASSLEVAGYQETQYF.

The sample holds a few counts of this clone. The rearrangement links TRBV9 to TRBJ2-3; 8 bases align to TRBD2. In germline, CDR1 is SGDLS, CDR2 YYNGEE. There are 18 residues in the CDR3. Losses at the gene ends were 3 bases for V and 3 bases for J; bases not matched to a gene: 15. This CDR3 is CASSEPLTGGRSTDTQYF. CDR3 in DNA: TGTGCCAGCAGCGAGCCCTTGACGGGGGGGCGGAGTACAGATACGCAGTATTTT.

The chain recombines TRBV5-5 with TRBJ2-5, with TRBD2 matching 8 bases. Trimming at V came to 0 bases and at J to 0 bases, leaving 4 bases not matched to a gene. The CDR3 contains 16 residues. Looked up from germline, CDR1 is SGHKS and CDR2 is YYEKEE (reference sequence). CDR3: CASSLEVAGYQETQYF. Written as DNA, the CDR3 is TGTGCCAGCAGCTTGGAGGTAGCGGGGTACCAAGAGACCCAGTACTTC.

The rearrangement links TRBV6-5 to TRBJ2-1; TRBD2 agrees at 7 bases. The germline CDR1 and CDR2 sequences are MNHEY and SVGAGI. V gave up 4 bases and J gave up 5 bases; unmatched junction bases: 5. The CDR3 is 14 amino acids. This chain's CDR3 is CASSWGGGDNEQFF. For the CDR3, the DNA is TGTGCCAGCAGTTGGGGGGGTGGAGACAATGAGCAGTTCTTC.

This CDR3 reads CASSDRQGGEQYF. CDR3 in DNA: TGTGCCAGCAGTGATCGGCAGGGAGGCGAGCAGTACTTC. This chain links TRBV2 with TRBJ2-7, with D possibly matching TRBD2 (6 bases). Germline V gives CDR1 SNHLY, CDR2 FYNNEI. The CDR3 sequence is 13 residues long. The V end was cut by 3 bases, the J end by 6 bases, with 12 bases between.